This T cell receptor beta chain was observed in a study of identical twins. Findings and caveats of the study: In beta out-of-frame sequences, the excess sharing between twins was weaker.

Turning to this clonotype: What it binds is not known.

The cDNA had a unique molecular identifier and a template-switch universal primer site. A single record per CDR3 protein comes from TCRdb applying MiXCR to the 5' RACE reads. In the table there are about 700,000 distinct CDR3 sequences, 8.6% of which are singletons. Per germline, CDR1 LGHNT and CDR2 FRNRAP. The CDR3 has 14 residues. V was cut by 5 bases and J by 3 bases, with 10 bases left in between. These same records also appear under a second study, on yellow fever vaccine responses in identical twins.

This rearrangement joins TRBV12-5 to TRBJ2-2; the D gene could be TRBD1 or TRBD2 (5 bases each). Material for sequencing was PBMCs. This TCR came from a woman in her late teens or twenties in good health. Here the CDR3 reads CASGVGTDTGELFF. The CDR3 bases are TGTGCTAGTGGTGTCGGGACGGACACCGGGGAGCTGTTTTTT.